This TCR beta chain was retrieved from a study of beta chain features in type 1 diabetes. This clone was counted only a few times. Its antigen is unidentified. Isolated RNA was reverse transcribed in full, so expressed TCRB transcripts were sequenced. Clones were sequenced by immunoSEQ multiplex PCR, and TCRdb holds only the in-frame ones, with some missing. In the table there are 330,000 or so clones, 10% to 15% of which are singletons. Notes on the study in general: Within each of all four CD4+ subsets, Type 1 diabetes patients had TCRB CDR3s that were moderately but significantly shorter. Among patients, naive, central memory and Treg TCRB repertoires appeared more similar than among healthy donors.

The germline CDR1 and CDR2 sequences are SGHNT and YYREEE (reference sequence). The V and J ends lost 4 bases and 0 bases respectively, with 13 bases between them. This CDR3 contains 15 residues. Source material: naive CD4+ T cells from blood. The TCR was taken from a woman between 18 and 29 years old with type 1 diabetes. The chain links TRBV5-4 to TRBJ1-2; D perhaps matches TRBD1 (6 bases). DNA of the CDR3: TGTGCCAGCAGCCCCGGACAGCTAGCTAACTATGGCTACACCTTC. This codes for CASSPGQLANYGYTF.